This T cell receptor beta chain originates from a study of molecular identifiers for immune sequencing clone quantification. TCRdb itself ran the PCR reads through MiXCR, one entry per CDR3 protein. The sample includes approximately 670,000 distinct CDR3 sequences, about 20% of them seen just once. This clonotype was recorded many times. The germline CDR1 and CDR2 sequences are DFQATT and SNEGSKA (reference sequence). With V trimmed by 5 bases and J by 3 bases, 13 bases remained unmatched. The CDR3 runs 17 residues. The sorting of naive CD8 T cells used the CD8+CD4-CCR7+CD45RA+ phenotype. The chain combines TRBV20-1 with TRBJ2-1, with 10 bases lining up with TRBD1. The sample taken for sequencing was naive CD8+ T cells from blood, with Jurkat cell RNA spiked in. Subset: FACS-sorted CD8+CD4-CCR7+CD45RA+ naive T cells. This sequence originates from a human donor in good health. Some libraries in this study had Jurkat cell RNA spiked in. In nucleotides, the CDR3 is TGCAGTGCTCCTCAACGGACCGGGACAGGGGTCTACAATGAGCAGTTCTTC. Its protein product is CSAPQRTGTGVYNEQFF.